The clone carrying this T cell receptor (beta chain) was seen more than once but under ten times. Its antigen is still unknown. This specimen belongs to a study of T cells in Graves' hyperthyroidism and ophthalmopathy. Study-level points and caveats: Ophthalmopathy was distinguished from stable hyperthyroidism by 13 V-J signatures. Blood also held most thyroid clonotypes expanded beyond 0.001.

The germline gives CDR1 SGHRS, CDR2 YFSETQ. V lost 1 base and J 2 bases, leaving 16 bases between the germline ends. This CDR3 region has 18 residues. Any patient presenting with uncontrolled infection, other autoimmune disease, pregnancy or lactation was left out. Clinical symptoms, serum thyroxine and TRAb, thyroid ultrasound and orbital computed tomography were used for the diagnoses. Regions amplified from RNA transcripts were the TCR beta CDR3 regions. A first-round RT-PCR of the TCR CDR3 used the HTBI primer set. MiXCR, run by TCRdb on the multiplex PCR reads, gives a single entry per CDR3 protein. The sample lists more than 550,000 distinct CDR3 sequences; about 45% were seen once.

The chain links TRBV5-1 to TRBJ2-6; D not resolved. The sequenced sample consisted of peripheral blood or thyroid tissue (not recorded which). The TCR originated in an adult man with Graves' disease, either hyperthyroidism or ophthalmopathy (not recorded which). The CDR3 loop is CASSLIPSPRTGANVLTF. The CDR3 nucleotides read TGCGCCAGCAGCTTGATACCCAGTCCTCGGACTGGGGCCAACGTCCTGACTTTC.